This TCR beta chain was sequenced in a study of cytomegalovirus exposure and HLA in healthy donors (dated by TCRdb to the late 2010s). For the study in its entirety: In an earlier analysis of several hundred of the donors, around 300 Gb of sequence data and some 120 million unique TCR beta sequences from about 190 million T cells were reported. A later genetic analysis took genome-wide SNP genotypes for about 65% of the 666 donors and used that subset as a discovery cohort. Of the 300 to 450 genotyped donors, 81% were placed in the genetic ancestry cluster associated with self-reported Caucasian donors. Donor age, sex, ethnicity and CMV serostatus were compiled together with the repertoire data. Approximately 310 gigabases of sequencing data and 78 million or so unique TCR sequences were included in an early release covering roughly 700 HLA-typed donors. The number of donors typed differed by locus, with roughly 629-640 for A, B, C, DRB1 and DQB1, 522 for DQA1, about 610 for DPA1, and over 400 for DPB1. Every discovery cohort repertoire had been produced on one sequencing platform. Among almost 400 genotyped donors of the cohort, an average of around 240,000 unique TCR beta nucleotide sequences were sequenced per donor, approximately 20% of them non-productive. An earlier analysis of roughly 600 of the donors used high-throughput TCR beta sequencing to judge whether each TCR beta V gene segment behaved as functional or pseudogenic. About five DR-DQ haplotypes were handled as single units for association and clustering because linkage in the cohort was strong. The study was designed to test whether signatures of past pathogen exposure could be identified by cataloging public T cell receptors. HLA typing included class I and class II loci at four-digit resolution. High-throughput TCR immunosequencing, statistical association of individual TCRs with disease status, and machine learning were combined to predict cytomegalovirus infection status. Using immunosequencing, the study profiled T cell repertoires from 500 to 800 subjects and related those repertoires to cytomegalovirus serostatus. In a later analysis, previously published TCR beta repertoires from 500 to 750 donors were re-analyzed and high-resolution HLA genotyping was added so that TCR occurrence patterns could be studied. In addition to the first cohort of hundreds of subjects, a separate validation cohort of approximately 120 different subjects was used. Rather than drawing on any new phenotypic data, the later analysis identified candidate immune exposures from TCR beta sequences and the way those sequences occurred across donors. Here is what the overall study found, with its caveats: According to a later analysis, TCR association rates differed among HLA loci, with DRB1 alleles showing the most associated TCRs and HLA-C alleles showing the fewest. According to the authors, the approach could potentially be generalized to other disease states and immunological phenotypes. Most CMV-associated TCR beta chains appeared to be HLA-restricted in a later analysis, and the HLA associations seemed to be driven largely by CMV exposure. While some public TCRs were present in many individuals, most TCR sequences turned up only very rarely across donors. In vitro tests confirmed that a few of the cytomegalovirus-associated TCR beta chains recognize cytomegalovirus antigens. In a later analysis, HLA-associated TCR beta chains showed more clonal expansion and lower generation probabilities than non-associated chains that were equally common. In a later analysis, some 18,000 TCR beta sequences were associated with specific HLA alleles at a false discovery rate of 0.05. Linkage disequilibrium might explain the correlated functional status among segregating V segments, but an unknown experimental factor could not be excluded. Because HLA typing was missing for some donors at each locus, association tests included only the typed subset. The classifier was reported to diagnose cytomegalovirus status with high specificity and sensitivity in both the original and validation cohorts. A cluster of highly shared sequence variants was judged likely to represent a technical artifact of the sequencing pipeline. In a later genetic analysis, fewer N-insertions in productive TCRs were reported among donors in an Asian-associated ancestry cluster than the roughly 670-donor mean. A further reported finding was that TCR beta sequences accurately predicted the HLA-A and HLA-B alleles for most subjects in the first cohort. An earlier analysis of approximately 540 of the donors showed that most TCR beta V segments appeared in productive rearrangements either about 87% or about 30% of the time, which broadly matched IMGT annotations. The only immune exposure information available for the cohort was CMV serostatus. The presence/absence analyses assumed that sequencing depth was roughly uniform across donors, and that assumption may not be true. In this cohort, only TCR beta chains were sequenced, and detectable features were limited by the absence of alpha or paired-chain data. Because the 87-base-pair reads could not distinguish some IMGT-functional V segments, including TRBV6-2 and TRBV6-3, those segments were excluded. Because counts were too low, more than 15 rarely observed V segments, including chromosome 9 orphons, were left out of the earlier analysis of a few hundred of the donors. In a later genetic analysis, a missense DCLRE1C variant was associated with V-gene and J-gene trimming of TCR beta chains, and the association was replicated in an independent cohort. A total of 150 to 200 TCR beta chains were listed by the study as associated with cytomegalovirus. In a later analysis, several top co-occurrence clusters were reported to appear linked to parvovirus B19, influenza, CMV and Epstein-Barr virus. When HLA alleles, especially DR and DQ, strongly co-occurred, TCR associations were difficult to assign to individual alleles.

In total, roughly 670 healthy bone marrow donors made up the cohort. Cohort members were all nominally healthy when sampled, although unrecorded immune exposures were likely present. The donor tested CMV seronegative, placing the donor among the 350 or so seronegative members of the cohort. A peripheral blood sample was provided by each donor, and peripheral blood mononuclear cells were used for TCR beta sequencing. The Qiagen DNeasy Blood Extraction Kit was used to extract genomic DNA from the blood cell samples. As regards this clone: Its antigen is unknown. No base quality values were provided; no much bigger clone lies one nucleotide off.

Libraries were made using the immunoSEQ multiplex PCR assay. The multiplex PCR relied on a mix of 60 forward primers for TCR Vbeta segments and 13 reverse primers for TCR Jbeta segments. Amplification of the CDR3 region of rearranged TCR beta genes was performed with a multiplex PCR assay on genomic DNA. The amplified TCR beta libraries were sequenced on the Illumina HiSeq System as 87-base-pair reads. Turning to the authors' computational methods: A later analysis counted about 80 million unique TCR beta chains across the 500 to 850 repertoires, and about 10 million of these chains were shared by at least two donors. To remove PCR and sequencing errors, raw reads were error-corrected and collapsed into unique sequences using a nearest-neighbor algorithm that merged closely related sequences. To assign V, D and J gene segments, CDR3 sequences were aligned to IMGT reference sequences. Each retained sequence needed at least a six-nucleotide match to both a V gene segment and a J gene segment. Rearrangements were called productive when the CDR3 lacked stop codons and stayed in frame with V and J; all others were non-productive. Following IMGT convention, CDR3 was defined as the stretch from the second conserved V-encoded cysteine up to the conserved J-encoded phenylalanine. The earlier analysis of around 640 of the donors excluded sequences that lacked an unambiguous match to a single V gene segment. In an earlier analysis of approximately 590 of the donors, a V segment was called functional when productive rearrangements were above 56.7%, and segregating when the standard deviation between donors exceeded 5%. A statistical classification framework was built to diagnose cytomegalovirus status from the catalog of TCR beta chain sequences. In a later analysis, V and J genes were assigned by comparing TCR nucleotide sequences against IMGT/GENE-DB human TR gene sequences. Using the TCRdist pipeline, a later analysis assigned CDR3 sequences along with most-parsimonious VDJ recombination scenarios. A later analysis defined each TCR beta chain by its CDR3 amino acid sequence plus V-gene family, and excluded reads lacking a unique V-gene family. A later analysis removed several hundred highly shared, low-generation-probability nucleotide sequences to deal with suspected cross-contamination and a sequencing artifact. In a later analysis, a clonal expansion index for each public chain was calculated from normalized within-repertoire ranks of inferred template counts. In a later analysis, generation probabilities were computed using a VDJ recombination model fitted to out-of-frame rearrangements, and the results were checked against IGoR. Hypergeometric tests were used in a later analysis to score TCR-TCR, TCR-HLA and TCR-CMV co-occurrence, with a repertoire-size bias correction applied to the TCR pairs. False discovery rates were estimated in a later analysis by permuting HLA or CMV assignments 20 times. In a later analysis, co-occurring TCRs were grouped using DBSCAN, with TCRdist sequence similarity added in when clustering inside HLA-allele-positive subsets. Repertoires with fewer than 30,000 or more than 120,000 public chains were left out of co-occurrence clustering, as were roughly five repertoires with anomalous nucleotide sharing. TCRdb provides this immuneACCESS table in a form limited to in-frame rearrangements. Some clones are lacking; in checked studies, under half of them reflect an unresolved V gene, and why the rest are absent is not known. V and J calls and clone size are as listed in that table; D and trimming were resolved from the DNA. The sample table shows tens of thousands of clones, and about 70% are seen once. Under 2.5% of the sample is held by the ten biggest clonotypes.

CDR1 and CDR2, per the germline V gene, are SGHAT and FQNNGV. Between the V and J ends, shortened by 10 bases and 5 bases respectively, the junction contains 15 bases. The CDR3 contains 12 residues, cysteine and phenylalanine counted. The sequence is cut down to CDR3 DNA, 36 bases in frame from base 1. The rearrangement combines TRBV11-2 with TRBJ2-7, and TRBD2 may be the D gene, going by 7 matching bases. Input material: PBMCs. This sequence was found in a man aged 25-40 years in good health and CMV-seronegative. The CDR3 has the sequence CATGGPLNEQYF. The nucleotide sequence is given as TGTGCCACCGGGGGGCCGCTAAACGAGCAGTACTTC. The CDR3, completed at both ends by the reference TRBV11-2 and TRBJ2-7 genes, gives the full variable domain EAGVAQSPRYKIIEKRQSVAFWCNPISGHATLYWYQQILGQGPKLLIQFQNNGVVDDSQLPKDRFSAERLKGVDSTLKIQPAKLEDSAVYLCATGGPLNEQYFGPGTRLTVT.